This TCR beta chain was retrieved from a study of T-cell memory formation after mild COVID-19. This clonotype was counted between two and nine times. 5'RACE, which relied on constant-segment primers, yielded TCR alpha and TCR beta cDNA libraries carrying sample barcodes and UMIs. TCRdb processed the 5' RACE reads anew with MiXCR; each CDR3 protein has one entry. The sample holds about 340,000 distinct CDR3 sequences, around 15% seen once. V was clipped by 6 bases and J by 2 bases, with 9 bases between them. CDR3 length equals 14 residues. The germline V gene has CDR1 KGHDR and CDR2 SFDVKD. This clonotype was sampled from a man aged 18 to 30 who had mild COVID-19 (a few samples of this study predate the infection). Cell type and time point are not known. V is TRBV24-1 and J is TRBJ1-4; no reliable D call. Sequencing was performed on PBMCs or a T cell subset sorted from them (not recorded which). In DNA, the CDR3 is TGTGCCACCAGTTTAACTGGGACTAATGAAAAACTGTTTTTT. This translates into CATSLTGTNEKLFF.